This record concerns one T cell receptor beta chain sequence. Its antigen is still unknown. PCR involved 60 Vbeta and 13 Jbeta primers. Repertoires were generated with immunoSEQ multiplex PCR, while TCRdb's copy carries only in-frame clones and drops some. The table records some 200,000 clones, roughly 79% of them present only once. This specimen belongs to a study of cytomegalovirus exposure and HLA in healthy donors. Findings and limits, study-wide: Later analysis associated a missense DCLRE1C variant with TCR beta V- and J-gene trimming.

V lost 3 bases to trimming and J lost 9 bases; unmatched junction nucleotides: 4. The CDR3 is 14 residues long. Germline CDR1 reads LNHNV; CDR2 reads YYDKDF (reference sequence). The sequence was obtained from a woman aged 35 to 49 in good health and CMV-seronegative. Sequenced input: PBMCs. This rearrangement joins TRBV15 to TRBJ1-6; 8 positions agree with TRBD1. The DNA for the CDR3 is TGTGCCACCAGCAGCGGACAGGGATTTTCACCCCTCCACTTT. This encodes CATSSGQGFSPLHF.